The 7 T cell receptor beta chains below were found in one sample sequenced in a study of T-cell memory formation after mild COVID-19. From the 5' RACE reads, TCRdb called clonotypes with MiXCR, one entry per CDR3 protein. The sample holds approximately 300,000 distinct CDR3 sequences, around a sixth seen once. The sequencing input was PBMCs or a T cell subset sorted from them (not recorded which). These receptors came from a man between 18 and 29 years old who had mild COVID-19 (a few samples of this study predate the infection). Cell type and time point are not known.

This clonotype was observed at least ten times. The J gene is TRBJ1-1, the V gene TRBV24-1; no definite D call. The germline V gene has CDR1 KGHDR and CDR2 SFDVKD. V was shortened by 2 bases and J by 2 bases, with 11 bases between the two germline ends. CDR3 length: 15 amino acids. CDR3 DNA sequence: TGTGCCACCAGTGATTCGCGGACGGGAAACACTGAAGCTTTCTTT. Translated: CATSDSRTGNTEAFF.

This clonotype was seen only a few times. In nucleotides, the CDR3 is TGTGCCAGCAGTTATCAGGGCTACGAGCAGTACGTC. Its protein product is CASSYQGYEQYV. This rearrangement joins TRBV12-3 or TRBV12-4 to TRBJ2-7, with D perhaps matching TRBD1 (5 bases). The CDR3 length is 12 residues. Trimming took 4 bases from V and 3 from J, leaving 7 bases between them.

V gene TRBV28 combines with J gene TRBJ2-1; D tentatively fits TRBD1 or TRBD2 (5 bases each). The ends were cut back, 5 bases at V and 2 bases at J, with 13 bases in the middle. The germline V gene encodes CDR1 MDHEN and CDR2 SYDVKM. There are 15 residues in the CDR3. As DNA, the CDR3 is TGTGCCAGCAGTCCTGGGGGTAACACCTACAATGAGCAGTTCTTC. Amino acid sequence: CASSPGGNTYNEQFF.

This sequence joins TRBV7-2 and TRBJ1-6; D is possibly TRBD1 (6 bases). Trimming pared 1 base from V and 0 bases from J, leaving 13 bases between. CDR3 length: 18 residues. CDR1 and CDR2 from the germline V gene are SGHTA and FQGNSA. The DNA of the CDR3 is TGTGCCAGCAGCTTAGGGCAGGGGAAGGGCTCCTATAATTCACCCCTCCACTTT. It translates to CASSLGQGKGSYNSPLHF. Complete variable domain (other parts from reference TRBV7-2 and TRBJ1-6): GAGVSQSPSNKVTEKGKDVELRCDPISGHTALYWYRQSLGQGLEFLIYFQGNSAPDKSGLPSDRFSAERTGGSVSTLTIQRTQQEDSAVYLCASSLGQGKGSYNSPLHFGNGTRLTVT.

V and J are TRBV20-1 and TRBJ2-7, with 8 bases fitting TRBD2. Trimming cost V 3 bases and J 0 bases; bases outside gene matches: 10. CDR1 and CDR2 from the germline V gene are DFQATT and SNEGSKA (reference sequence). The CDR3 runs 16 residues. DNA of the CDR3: TGCAGTGCTAGGGAGTACGGCGGGGGGACCTCCTACGAGCAGTACTTC. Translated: CSAREYGGGTSYEQYF.

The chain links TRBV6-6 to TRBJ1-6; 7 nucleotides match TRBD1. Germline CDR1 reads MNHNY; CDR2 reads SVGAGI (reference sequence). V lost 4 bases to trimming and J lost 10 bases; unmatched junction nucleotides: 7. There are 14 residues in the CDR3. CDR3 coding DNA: TGTGCCAGCAGTTCTCGACAGGGTGACTCACCCCTCCACTTT. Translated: CASSSRQGDSPLHF.

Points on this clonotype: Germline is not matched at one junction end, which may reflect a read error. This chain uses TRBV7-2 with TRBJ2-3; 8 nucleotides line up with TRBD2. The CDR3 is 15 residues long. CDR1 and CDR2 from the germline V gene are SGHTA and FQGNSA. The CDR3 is CVSSLVGGVTDTQYF. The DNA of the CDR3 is TGTGTCAGCAGCTTAGTCGGGGGGGTCACAGATACGCAGTATTTT.